A single TCR beta chain is shown here with its context. The antigen remains undetermined. The repertoire was sequenced with immunoSEQ multiplex PCR; TCRdb's copy has only in-frame clones and lacks some. The data show more than 30,000 clones, about 80% seen once. These data come from a study of PD-1 blockade in classical Hodgkin lymphoma. Germline loops: CDR1 KGHSH, CDR2 LQKENI. This CDR3 contains 15 residues. The V end lost 2 bases, the J end lost 3 bases, and 13 bases lay between the germline ends. Indicated time point: cycle 4 day 1 (C4D1), after less than 7 weeks of nivolumab. Relapse was seen in all patients after autologous stem cell transplantation, and brentuximab vedotin exposure was variable. Classifying best responses yielded complete response, partial response or progressive disease. Overall study results and limits: Complete responders' diversity at baseline resembled that of newly diagnosed patients. At baseline, newly diagnosed patients reportedly showed less TCR diversity than healthy donors. Diversity in CD4+ TCRs, unlike that measured in CD8+ TCRs, had risen significantly by C4D1.

This rearrangement joins TRBV18 to TRBJ1-2, with D possibly matching TRBD1 (6 bases). The sample in question was peripheral blood mononuclear cells (PBMCs), obtained before the fourth cycle of nivolumab. The sequence was obtained from a human donor with classical Hodgkin lymphoma. The CDR3 sequence: CASSPTGIGDYGYTF. The CDR3 DNA sequence: TGTGCCAGCTCACCAACAGGGATCGGCGACTATGGCTACACCTTC.